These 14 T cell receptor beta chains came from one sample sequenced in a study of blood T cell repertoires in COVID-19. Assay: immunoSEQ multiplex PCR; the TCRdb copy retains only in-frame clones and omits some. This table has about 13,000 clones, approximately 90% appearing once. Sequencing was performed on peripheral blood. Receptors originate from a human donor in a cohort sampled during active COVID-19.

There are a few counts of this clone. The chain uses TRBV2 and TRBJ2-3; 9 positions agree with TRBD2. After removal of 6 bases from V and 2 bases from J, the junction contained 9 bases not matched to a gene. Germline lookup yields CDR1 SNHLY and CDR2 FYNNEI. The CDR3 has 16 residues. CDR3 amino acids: CASRVGTSRLTDTQYF. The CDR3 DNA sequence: TGTGCCAGCAGGGTAGGGACTAGCCGACTCACAGATACGCAGTATTTT.

Here the CDR3 reads CATSDYGQGGIQYF. In DNA form, the CDR3 reads TGTGCCACCAGTGACTACGGACAGGGGGGCATTCAGTACTTC. The chain joins TRBV24-1 to TRBJ2-4, with TRBD1 matching over 10 bases. Looked up from germline, CDR1 is KGHDR and CDR2 is SFDVKD. V lost 4 bases, J lost 9 bases, and 5 bases stayed unmatched. This CDR3 has 14 amino acids.

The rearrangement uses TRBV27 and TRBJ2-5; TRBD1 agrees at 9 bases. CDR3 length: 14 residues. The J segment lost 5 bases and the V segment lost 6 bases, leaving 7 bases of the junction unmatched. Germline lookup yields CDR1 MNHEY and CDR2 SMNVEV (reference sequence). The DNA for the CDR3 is TGTGCCAGCAGAGCGGGACAGGGAATGGAGACCCAGTACTTC. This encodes CASRAGQGMETQYF.

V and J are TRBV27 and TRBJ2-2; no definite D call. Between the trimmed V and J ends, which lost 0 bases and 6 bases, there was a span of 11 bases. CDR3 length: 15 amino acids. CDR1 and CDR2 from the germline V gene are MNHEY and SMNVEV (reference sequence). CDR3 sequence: CASSLSWASAGELFF. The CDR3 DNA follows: TGTGCCAGCAGTTTATCGTGGGCTTCGGCCGGGGAGCTGTTTTTT.

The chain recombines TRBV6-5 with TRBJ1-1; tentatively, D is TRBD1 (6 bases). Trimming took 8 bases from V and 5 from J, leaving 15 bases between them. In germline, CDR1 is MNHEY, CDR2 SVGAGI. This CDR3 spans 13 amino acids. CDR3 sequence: CASGTGPLTEAFF. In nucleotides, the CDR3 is TGTGCCAGCGGCACAGGGCCTTTAACTGAAGCTTTCTTT.

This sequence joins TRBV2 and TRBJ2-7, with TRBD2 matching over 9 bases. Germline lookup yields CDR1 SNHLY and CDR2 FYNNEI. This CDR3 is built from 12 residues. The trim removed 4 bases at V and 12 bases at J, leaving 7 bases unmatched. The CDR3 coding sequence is TGTGCCAGCAGTGGGACTAGCGCCAGGTGGTACTTC. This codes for CASSGTSARWYF.

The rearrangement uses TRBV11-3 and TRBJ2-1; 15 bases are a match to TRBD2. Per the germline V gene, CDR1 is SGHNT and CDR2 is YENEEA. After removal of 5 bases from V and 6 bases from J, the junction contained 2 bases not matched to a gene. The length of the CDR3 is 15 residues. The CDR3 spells CASSPGLAGGNEQFF. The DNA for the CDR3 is TGTGCCAGCAGCCCGGGACTAGCGGGAGGCAATGAGCAGTTCTTC.

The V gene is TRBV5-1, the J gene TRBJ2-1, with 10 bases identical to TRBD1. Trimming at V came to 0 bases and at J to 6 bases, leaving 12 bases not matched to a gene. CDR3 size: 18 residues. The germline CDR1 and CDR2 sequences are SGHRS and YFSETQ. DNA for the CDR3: TGCGCCAGCAGCTTGGGCCCGGCATCCGGGACAGGGGCCAATGAGCAGTTCTTC. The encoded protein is CASSLGPASGTGANEQFF.

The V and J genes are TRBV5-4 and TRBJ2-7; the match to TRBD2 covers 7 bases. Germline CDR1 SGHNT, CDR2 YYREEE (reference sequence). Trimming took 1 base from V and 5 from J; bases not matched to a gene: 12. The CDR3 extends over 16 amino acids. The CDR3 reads CASSLSASGRRNEQYF. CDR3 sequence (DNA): TGTGCCAGCAGCTTGAGCGCTAGCGGACGGAGGAACGAGCAGTACTTC.

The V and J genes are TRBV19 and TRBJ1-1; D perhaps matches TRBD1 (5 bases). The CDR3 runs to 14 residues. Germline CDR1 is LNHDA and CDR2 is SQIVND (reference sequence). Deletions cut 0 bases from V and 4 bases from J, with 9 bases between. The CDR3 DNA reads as TGTGCCAGTAGTATAGACGGGGGTGGCACTGAAGCTTTCTTT. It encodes CASSIDGGGTEAFF.

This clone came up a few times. CDR3 DNA: TGTGCCAGCACCCCCCAACCAGGAGGTTCCCAGCCCCAGCATTTT. Its protein is CASTPQPGGSQPQHF. The J gene is TRBJ1-5, the V gene TRBV6-2 or TRBV6-3; no clear D gene. V shed 7 bases and J shed 7 bases, with 20 bases lying between them. CDR1 is MNHEY, CDR2 SVGEGT, per germline. The CDR3 is made up of 15 amino acids.

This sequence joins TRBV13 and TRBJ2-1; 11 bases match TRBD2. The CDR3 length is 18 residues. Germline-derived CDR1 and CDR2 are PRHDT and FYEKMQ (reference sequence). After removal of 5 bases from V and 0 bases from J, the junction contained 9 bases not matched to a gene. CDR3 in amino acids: CASSPTTSGASSYNEQFF. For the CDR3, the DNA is TGTGCCAGCAGCCCCACGACTAGCGGGGCCAGCTCCTACAATGAGCAGTTCTTC.

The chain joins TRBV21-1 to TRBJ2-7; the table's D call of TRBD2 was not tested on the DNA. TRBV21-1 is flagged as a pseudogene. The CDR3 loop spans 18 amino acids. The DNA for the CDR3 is TGTGCCAGCAGCAAAGGCCGCAGGAGACTAGAATTTCCCTACGAGCAGTACTTC. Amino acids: CASSKGRRRLEFPYEQYF.

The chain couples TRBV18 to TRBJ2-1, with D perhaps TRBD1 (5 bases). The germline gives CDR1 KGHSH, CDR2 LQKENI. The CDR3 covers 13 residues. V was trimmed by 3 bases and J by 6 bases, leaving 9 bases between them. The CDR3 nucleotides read TGTGCCAGCTCACCCTCCCAGGGCAATGAGCAGTTCTTC. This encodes CASSPSQGNEQFF.